This is a list of T cell receptor beta chains from one sample in a study of T cell changes during pregnancy in multiple sclerosis. The assay was immunoSEQ multiplex PCR, and TCRdb's table has in-frame clones only and misses some. The table has tens of thousands of clones, roughly 93% seen once. The material sequenced was peripheral blood, taken in the third trimester of pregnancy. Receptors originate from a female donor with multiple sclerosis, enrolled in a pregnancy study. Both conserved end residues are part of each CDR3. A D gene is named only where the DNA matches it firmly. Expanded clones are given a class, and other clones once, few, many or no size at all.

J | D | size | V | DNA | CDR3
TRBJ2-7 | NA | NA | TRBV11-3 | TGTGCCAGCAGCTTCGGTACAGGTTCGGGGGACGAGCAGTACTTC | CASSFGTGSGDEQYF
TRBJ1-3 | NA | NA | TRBV4-1 | TGCGCCAGCAGCCAAGGTTGGCAGGGAATATCGTCTGGAAACACCATATATTTT | CASSQGWQGISSGNTIYF
TRBJ1-6 | TRBD1 | NA | TRBV19 | TGTGCCAGTAGTATAGTTGGGACAGGGCTACGGTCACCCCTCCACTTT | CASSIVGTGLRSPLHF
TRBJ2-3 | NA | NA | TRBV7-9 | TGTGCCAGCAGCTTAATGTTCGTGCAGTATTTT | CASSLMFVQYF
TRBJ2-7 | NA | NA | TRBV7-2 | TGTGCCAGCAGCTTAGCGGGGGGCTGGGGGGGGGTATCTGAGCAGTACTTC | CASSLAGGWGGVSEQYF
TRBJ2-2 | TRBD1 | NA | TRBV5-4 | TGTGCCAGCAGCTTGCCAACCACAGGGGTCGGGGAGCTGTTTTTT | CASSLPTTGVGELFF
TRBJ1-2 | TRBD1 | NA | TRBV6-4 | TGTGCCAGCGGACCGGCACAGGGGCCCCATGGCTACACCTTC | CASGPAQGPHGYTF
TRBJ1-1 | NA | NA | TRBV11-2 | TGTGCCAGCAGCCTTTACACTGAAGCTTTCTTT | CASSLYTEAFF
TRBJ1-6 | TRBD1 | NA | TRBV19 | TGTGCCAGTATGAGCATGGGACAGGGACATTCACCCCTCCACTTT | CASMSMGQGHSPLHF
TRBJ1-1 | NA | once | TRBV9 | TGTGCCAGCAGCGTAGCCTGGGGCGGGGGTGAAGCTTTCTTT | CASSVAWGGGEAFF
TRBJ2-7 | NA | once | TRBV5-8 | TGTGCCAGCAGTCGTCCAGGGGGGCTTTCCGGCGAGCAGTACTTC | CASSRPGGLSGEQYF
TRBJ2-1 | NA | once | TRBV6-4 | TGTGCCAGCAGTGACTCGGAGGGCGGCGAGCAGTTCTTC | CASSDSEGGEQFF
TRBJ1-2 | TRBD1 | once | TRBV28 | TGTGCCAGCAACATACTAACAAGGGGGCTTTATGGCTACACCTTC | CASNILTRGLYGYTF
TRBJ1-1 | NA | NA | TRBV25-1 | TGTACGGGCTCCAACGACAGGCCCGGGAACGCTGAAGCTTTCTTT | CTGSNDRPGNAEAFF
TRBJ2-1 | TRBD2 | NA | TRBV9 | TGTGCCAGCAGCGTAGTATCTAGCGGGGGGGCGGGGGAGCAGTTCTTC | CASSVVSSGGAGEQFF
TRBJ2-5 | NA | NA | TRBV7-2 | TGTGCCAGCAGCATGGGGACTGGCAGCGGGGAGACCCAGTACTTC | CASSMGTGSGETQYF
TRBJ1-5 | NA | NA | TRBV7-2 | TGTGCCAGCAGCTTTCGAGGGTTTGATCAGCCCCAGCATTTT | CASSFRGFDQPQHF
TRBJ1-6 | NA | NA | TRBV6-7 | TGTGCCAGCAGTTACTCGAGGCTACCCCTCCACTTT | CASSYSRLPLHF
TRBJ1-2 | NA | NA | TRBV5-6 | TGTGCCAGCACCCTTAAAGGGGTACAGGGCTACACCTTC | CASTLKGVQGYTF